This T cell receptor beta chain is from a study of cytomegalovirus exposure and HLA in healthy donors (dated by TCRdb to 2017 to 2019). About the full investigation: In an earlier analysis of 587 of the donors, 250 to 300 Gb of sequence data and approximately 120 million unique TCR beta sequences from about 179 million T cells were reported. An early release covering roughly 580 HLA-typed donors comprised approximately 290 gigabases of sequencing data and approximately 85 million unique TCR sequences. Among the 398 genotyped donors, under 90% belonged to the genetic ancestry cluster associated with self-reported Caucasian donors. The aim of the study was to test whether cataloging public T cell receptors could identify signatures of past pathogen exposure. The T cell repertoires of 670 or so subjects were profiled by immunosequencing and related to cytomegalovirus serostatus. In addition to the first cohort of 666 subjects, a separate validation cohort of approximately 110 different subjects was used. To predict cytomegalovirus infection status, the study combined high-throughput TCR immunosequencing, statistical association of individual TCRs with disease status, and machine learning. To study patterns of TCR occurrence, a later analysis re-analyzed previously published TCR beta repertoires from 666 donors and added high-resolution HLA genotyping. In the later analysis, no new phenotypic data were used to find candidate immune exposures; instead, reliance was placed on TCR beta sequences and their occurrence across donors. In an earlier analysis of 500 to 650 of the donors, high-throughput TCR beta sequencing was used to judge whether each TCR beta V gene segment behaved as functional or pseudogenic. Donor age, sex, ethnicity and CMV serostatus were collected together with the repertoire data. A later genetic analysis used genome-wide SNP genotypes for 398 of the 666 donors, treating that subset as a discovery cohort. Every discovery cohort repertoire had been produced on one sequencing platform. HLA typing covered class I and class II loci at four-digit resolution. The number of typed donors differed by locus: about 620-640 for A, B, C, DRB1 and DQB1; 522 for DQA1; 606 for DPA1; and 400 to 480 for DPB1. A handful of DR-DQ haplotypes were handled as single units for association and clustering because linkage in the cohort was strong. On average, around 240,000 unique TCR beta nucleotide sequences were sequenced per donor among 350 to 400 genotyped donors of the cohort, with about 19% of those sequences being non-productive.

Libraries were made using the immunoSEQ multiplex PCR assay. A mixture of 60 forward primers for TCR Vbeta segments and 13 reverse primers for TCR Jbeta segments was used in the multiplex PCR. A multiplex PCR assay on genomic DNA amplified the CDR3 region of rearranged TCR beta genes. The Illumina HiSeq System was used to sequence the amplified TCR beta libraries as 87-base-pair reads. Concerning the study's data processing: A later analysis counted about 80 million unique TCR beta chains across the approximately 700 repertoires, and 10 million to 11 million of these chains were shared by at least two donors. Raw reads were error-corrected and collapsed into unique sequences with a nearest-neighbor algorithm that merged closely related sequences to remove PCR and sequencing errors. V, D and J gene segments were assigned by aligning CDR3 sequences to IMGT reference sequences. For a sequence to be retained, at least a six-nucleotide match to both a V gene segment and a J gene segment was required. Rearrangements were classified as productive when the CDR3 lacked stop codons and remained in frame with V and J, and all other rearrangements were classified as non-productive. Following IMGT convention, CDR3 was defined as the stretch from the second conserved V-encoded cysteine up to the conserved J-encoded phenylalanine. The earlier analysis of around 640 of the donors excluded sequences that lacked an unambiguous match to a single V gene segment. An earlier analysis of approximately 590 of the donors called V segments functional above 56.7% productive rearrangements and segregating when the between-donor standard deviation exceeded 5%. A statistical classification framework was built for diagnosing cytomegalovirus status from the catalog of TCR beta chain sequences. In a later analysis, TCR nucleotide sequences were compared against IMGT/GENE-DB human TR gene sequences so that V and J genes could be assigned. In a later analysis, CDR3 sequences and most-parsimonious VDJ recombination scenarios were assigned using the TCRdist pipeline. In a later analysis, each TCR beta chain was defined by its CDR3 amino acid sequence together with its V-gene family, and reads lacking a unique V-gene family were excluded. A later analysis removed 550 to 700 highly shared, low-generation-probability nucleotide sequences to deal with suspected cross-contamination and a sequencing artifact. For each public chain, a later analysis derived a clonal expansion index from normalized ranks of inferred template counts within each repertoire. Generation probabilities in a later analysis came from a VDJ recombination model fitted to out-of-frame rearrangements, and those results were checked against IGoR. In a later analysis, hypergeometric tests were used to score TCR-TCR, TCR-HLA and TCR-CMV co-occurrence, with a repertoire-size bias correction applied to TCR pairs. In a later analysis, false discovery rates were estimated by permuting HLA or CMV assignments 20 times. In a later analysis, co-occurring TCRs were grouped with DBSCAN, and TCRdist sequence similarity was added when clustering was performed within HLA-allele-positive subsets. Co-occurrence clustering excluded repertoires with fewer than 30,000 or more than 120,000 public chains, plus five with anomalous nucleotide sharing. Drawn from immuneACCESS, this table holds only the in-frame rearrangements with V and J called that TCRdb kept. Clones are partly lost; checked studies trace under half to an unresolved V gene and leave the rest unexplained. The V and J calls and clone size are taken from that table; D and trimming were inferred from the DNA. The sample records more than 90,000 clones, approximately 72% of which are singletons. In total, the top ten clones hold over 4% of the sample.

In total, more than 500 healthy bone marrow donors made up the cohort. At the time of sampling, all cohort members were nominally healthy, though unrecorded immune exposures were likely present. The donor was CMV seropositive and belonged to the group of 250 to 300 seropositive cohort members. A peripheral blood sample was collected from each donor, and TCR beta sequencing was performed on peripheral blood mononuclear cells. Genomic DNA extraction from the blood cell samples was performed with the Qiagen DNeasy Blood Extraction Kit. Results the study describes overall, beyond this receptor: When HLA alleles, especially DR and DQ, strongly co-occurred, TCR associations were difficult to assign to individual alleles. In an earlier analysis of about 540 of the donors, most TCR beta V segments were observed in productive rearrangements about 87% or about 30% of the time, broadly matching IMGT annotations. About 17 rarely observed V segments, including chromosome 9 orphons, were excluded from the earlier analysis of a few hundred of the donors because counts were too low. A later analysis found that most CMV-associated TCR beta chains appeared HLA-restricted, with HLA associations seemingly driven largely by CMV exposure. Some IMGT-functional V segments, including TRBV6-2 and TRBV6-3, could not be told apart with the 87-base-pair reads, so those segments were excluded. In a later analysis, 16,951 TCR beta sequences were associated with specific HLA alleles at a false discovery rate of 0.05. HLA typing was unavailable for some donors at each locus, so association tests used only the typed subset. In the study, around 150 TCR beta chains were listed as associated with cytomegalovirus. This cohort had only TCR beta chains sequenced, and the lack of alpha or paired-chain data limited which features could be detected. In vitro tests confirmed that a few of the cytomegalovirus-associated TCR beta chains recognize cytomegalovirus antigens. A group of highly shared sequence variants was considered likely to be a technical artifact of the sequencing pipeline. According to the authors, the approach could potentially be generalized to other disease states and immunological phenotypes. A later genetic analysis reported fewer N-insertions in productive TCRs among donors in an Asian-associated ancestry cluster than the roughly 720-donor mean. A further reported finding was that TCR beta sequences accurately predicted the HLA-A and HLA-B alleles for most subjects in the first cohort. Linkage disequilibrium might explain the correlated functional status among segregating V segments, but an unknown experimental factor could not be excluded. Presence/absence analyses assumed roughly uniform sequencing depth across donors, an assumption that may not hold. A later genetic analysis associated a missense DCLRE1C variant with V-gene and J-gene trimming of TCR beta chains, and an independent cohort replicated the association. The classifier was reported to diagnose cytomegalovirus status with high specificity and sensitivity in both the original cohort and the validation cohort. In a later analysis, HLA-associated TCR beta chains were found to be more clonally expanded and to have lower generation probabilities than equally common non-associated chains. A later analysis found that TCR association rates varied across HLA loci, with DRB1 alleles showing the most associated TCRs and HLA-C alleles the fewest. According to a later analysis, parvovirus B19, influenza, CMV and Epstein-Barr virus appeared linked to several top co-occurrence clusters. The only immune exposure information available for the cohort was CMV serostatus. Across donors, most TCR sequences were observed very rarely, whereas some public TCRs were present in many individuals.

The junction shows trimming of 2 bases on V and 3 bases on J, and the gene matches do not reach 5 bases of it. Reading the germline V gene gives CDR1 SGDLS and CDR2 YYNGEE. The cysteine opens and the phenylalanine closes a CDR3 of 15 amino acids. Only the CDR3 DNA stays, 45 bases, in frame from base 1. Details on this clone: It lacks a known antigen. No clone much larger than this one lies a single base away; base qualities are absent.

The sample consisted of PBMCs. The chain links TRBV9 with TRBJ2-3; 8 of the junction bases match TRBD2. The source of this sequence is a woman aged 35 to 49 in good health and CMV-seropositive. The CDR3 region: CASSVVGGATDTQYF. The bases are TGTGCCAGCAGCGTCGTCGGGGGGGCTACAGATACGCAGTATTTT.